The 28 T cell receptor beta chains presented below share a single source sample, sequenced in a study of OX40 agonist ivuxolimab in advanced cancers. Libraries were prepared by immunoSEQ multiplex PCR; TCRdb keeps only in-frame clonotypes and omits some of them. The sample has 55,000 to 90,000 clones; 80% to 90% are singletons. Here the sequenced sample was CD4+ or CD8+ T cells sorted from blood, taken in a trial of the OX40 agonist ivuxolimab. These receptors were collected from an adult with an advanced solid tumor such as melanoma, head and neck, liver or kidney cancer.

The J gene is TRBJ2-7, the V gene TRBV7-7, with D hard to call. Trimming pared 5 bases from V and 0 bases from J, leaving 20 bases between. Germline V gives CDR1 SSHAT, CDR2 FNYEAQ (reference sequence). This CDR3 has 17 residues. CDR3 DNA sequence: TGTGCCAGCAGCCCATACTACCACCCGGGCAGCTCCTACGAGCAGTACTTC. Residues: CASSPYYHPGSSYEQYF.

This clone was observed a single time. The gene calls are TRBV7-9 and TRBJ2-5; possibly TRBD1 for D (5 bases). There are 13 residues in the CDR3. Germline CDR1 and CDR2: SEHNR and FQNEAQ (reference sequence). Trimming took 2 bases from V and 5 from J, leaving 9 bases between them. The chain's CDR3 is CASSLRGSETQYF. The CDR3 bases are TGTGCCAGCAGCTTAAGGGGTAGCGAGACCCAGTACTTC.

V and J are TRBV11-2 and TRBJ1-1; D is possibly TRBD1 (5 bases). V lost 5 bases and J 3 bases, leaving 16 bases between the germline ends. The CDR3 has 15 residues. Germline CDR1 and CDR2: SGHAT and FQNNGV. CDR3 in amino acids: CASSTTRGRDTEAFF. The CDR3 DNA follows: TGTGCCAGCAGCACCACCCGGGGCAGGGACACTGAAGCTTTCTTT.

This rearrangement joins TRBV5-1 to TRBJ1-2; unclear D gene. The CDR3 extends over 15 amino acids. Germline CDR1 reads SGHRS; CDR2 reads YFSETQ. The V and J ends lost 4 bases and 2 bases respectively, with 15 bases between them. Here the CDR3 DNA reads TGCGCCAGCAGCCATACCGGGCCTCAAAACTATGGCTACACCTTC. The encoded protein is CASSHTGPQNYGYTF.

This clone was seen only a few times. The chain links TRBV6-1 to TRBJ1-2; tentatively, D is TRBD1 (5 bases). This CDR3 spans 15 amino acids. CDR1 and CDR2 (germline): MNHNS, SASEGT. V was shortened by 10 bases and J by 2 bases, with 20 bases between the two germline ends. DNA of the CDR3: TGTGCCATCCCAAGCGGAGGGGCGAGAAACTATGGCTACACCTTC. It specifies CAIPSGGARNYGYTF.

CDR3 bases: TGCGCCAGCAGTGAGCTCCGGACAGGGACCGGGGAGCTGTTTTTT. Translation gives CASSELRTGTGELFF. This chain joins TRBV10-1 and TRBJ2-2; the match to TRBD1 covers 8 bases. After removal of 2 bases from V and 5 bases from J, the junction contained 4 bases not matched to a gene. The CDR3 is 15 residues long. Germline V gene data show CDR1 as WNHNN and CDR2 as SYGVQD (reference sequence).

A few counts support this clone. The J gene is TRBJ2-7, the V gene TRBV28; D uncertain. V lost 6 bases and J lost 3, with 9 bases in between. This CDR3 is built from 12 residues. Germline V gene sequence: CDR1 MDHEN, CDR2 SYDVKM. CDR3 DNA sequence: TGTGCCAGCAGACGACTTGGCTACGAGCAGTACTTC. The encoded protein is CASRRLGYEQYF. Based on the CDR3 plus reference TRBV28 and TRBJ2-7, the full variable domain is DVKVTQSSRYLVKRTGEKVFLECVQDMDHENMFWYRQDPGLGLRLIYFSYDVKMKEKGDIPEGYSVSREKKERFSLILESASTNQTSMYLCASRRLGYEQYFGPGTRLTVT.

This clone occurred a few times. This CDR3 reads CAARGGQDSGNTIYF. In DNA form, the CDR3 reads TGTGCCGCCCGGGGGGGTCAAGACTCTGGAAACACCATATATTTT. The V and J genes are TRBV7-9 and TRBJ1-3; TRBD1 might be the D (5 bases). Trimming left V 11 bases short and J 0 bases short, with 17 bases between. The CDR3 consists of 15 residues. Germline-derived CDR1 and CDR2 are SEHNR and FQNEAQ (reference sequence).

This chain connects TRBV11-2 to TRBJ2-7; D unresolved. Trimming cost V 1 base and J 6 bases, with 16 bases left between them. The CDR3 loop spans 15 amino acids. In germline, CDR1 is SGHAT, CDR2 FQNNGV. The CDR3 nucleotides are TGTGCCAGCAGCTTAGTTTCTACAGCCTCGGGCGAGCAGTACTTC. Encoded protein: CASSLVSTASGEQYF.

The CDR3 protein is CSVVGGDSETQYF. The DNA of the CDR3 is TGCAGCGTTGTAGGAGGGGACTCGGAGACCCAGTACTTC. The chain recombines TRBV29-1 with TRBJ2-5, with a tentative D call TRBD2 (6 bases). CDR3 length equals 13 residues. From germline, CDR1 is SQVTM and CDR2 ANQGSEA. V was trimmed by 4 bases and J by 5 bases, leaving 14 bases between them.

The chain uses TRBV6-1 and TRBJ1-1; D ambiguous. Germline assignment: CDR1 MNHNS and CDR2 SASEGT. The CDR3 is 13 residues long. The V end was cut by 8 bases, the J end by 3 bases, with 13 bases between. In DNA, the CDR3 is TGTGCCAGCTCTCGGGTTTGGGACACTGAAGCTTTCTTT. Residues: CASSRVWDTEAFF.

The V gene is TRBV6-4, the J gene TRBJ2-3; D call uncertain. Trimming took 3 bases from V and 2 from J, leaving 9 bases between them. The CDR3 loop spans 14 amino acids. Germline V gene lookup returns CDR1 MRHNA and CDR2 SNTAGT. The CDR3 here is CASSEQPYTDTQYF. The CDR3 region has the DNA TGTGCCAGCAGTGAGCAGCCTTACACAGATACGCAGTATTTT.

The chain is built from TRBV21-1 and TRBJ1-2. TRBV21-1 is classified as a pseudogene. The CDR3 has 14 residues. The CDR3 sequence: CASREDPALYGYTF. In DNA form, the CDR3 reads TGTGCCAGCAGGGAAGACCCAGCCCTCTATGGCTACACCTTC.

The CDR3: CASTGTGRNIQYF. The CDR3 DNA follows: TGTGCCAGCACCGGGACAGGAAGGAACATTCAGTACTTC. The gene calls are TRBV5-6 and TRBJ2-4; 8 bases line up with TRBD1. Germline trimming cut 6 bases from V and 7 bases from J; bases unmatched to any gene: 6. The germline V gene has CDR1 SGHDT and CDR2 YYEEEE. The CDR3 has 13 residues.

V is TRBV5-7 and J is TRBJ1-2; D gene uncertain. TRBV5-7 is an open reading frame, and its role is uncertain. This CDR3 is built from 14 residues. V lost 0 bases and J lost 4, with 10 bases in between. DNA for the CDR3: TGTGCCAGCAGCTTGGAGCGCGCAGCCTATGGCTACACCTTC. This sequence encodes CASSLERAAYGYTF.

The rearrangement joins TRBV6-5 to TRBJ1-1; perhaps TRBD1 as D (5 bases). The CDR3 has 13 residues. CDR1 MNHEY and CDR2 SVGAGI come from the germline V gene. The V and J ends lost 2 bases and 5 bases respectively, with 9 bases between them. CDR3 region: CASSYGAPTEAFF. The CDR3 DNA sequence: TGTGCCAGCAGTTACGGGGCACCGACTGAAGCTTTCTTT.

This rearrangement joins TRBV5-1 to TRBJ1-1, with D perhaps matching TRBD1 (5 bases). The length of the CDR3 is 15 residues. From germline, CDR1 is SGHRS and CDR2 YFSETQ. Between the trimmed V and J ends, which lost 0 bases and 5 bases, there was a span of 14 bases. The CDR3 sequence is CASSLEGSWGTEAFF. The CDR3 bases are TGCGCCAGCAGCTTGGAGGGCAGCTGGGGGACTGAAGCTTTCTTT. Supplemented by reference TRBV5-1 and TRBJ1-1, the full variable domain reads KAGVTQTPRYLIKTRGQQVTLSCSPISGHRSVSWYQQTPGQGLQFLFEYFSETQRNKGNFPGRFSGRQFSNSRSEMNVSTLELGDSALYLCASSLEGSWGTEAFFGQGTRLTVV.

The genes are TRBV6-1 and TRBJ2-2; 9 bases match TRBD1. Germline V CDR1 and CDR2: MNHNS, SASEGT. This CDR3 contains 19 residues. V was pared by 4 bases and J by 5 bases, with 17 bases of the junction left unmatched. The CDR3 DNA follows: TGTGCCAGCAGTGCCTCCGGGACAGGGCTCCTCTTGGATACCGGGGAGCTGTTTTTT. Amino acid sequence: CASSASGTGLLLDTGELFF.

This clone was counted a single time. The genes are TRBV6-5 and TRBJ1-2; unclear D gene. Deletions cut 5 bases from V and 1 base from J, with 8 bases between. Germline V gene sequence: CDR1 MNHEY, CDR2 SVGAGI. This CDR3 has 13 amino acids. CDR3 sequence (DNA): TGTGCCAGCAGTCCGGAGGGTAACTATGGCTACACCTTC. Translating it yields CASSPEGNYGYTF.

This rearrangement joins TRBV11-3 to TRBJ2-3; D unresolved. Germline V gene data show CDR1 as SGHNT and CDR2 as YENEEA. V gave up 5 bases and J gave up 1 base, with 16 bases separating them. This CDR3 region has 16 residues. The CDR3 sequence: CASSPNTVAGTDTQYF. The CDR3 nucleotides are TGTGCCAGCAGCCCTAATACCGTCGCGGGCACAGATACGCAGTATTTT.

This clone appeared a few times. This chain connects TRBV5-1 to TRBJ2-7; tentative D call: TRBD2 (5 bases). From germline, CDR1 is SGHRS and CDR2 YFSETQ. V lost 3 bases, J lost 2 bases, and 12 bases lay in between. This CDR3 region has 14 residues. The CDR3 nucleotides read TGCGCCAGCAGCTCCCTGGAGGCAACCTACGAGCAGTACTTC. Protein product: CASSSLEATYEQYF.

The CDR3, as DNA: TGTGCCAGCAGCCAAGATCGAGGGCAGGGTGCCACCGGGGAGCTGTTTTTT. It specifies CASSQDRGQGATGELFF. V is TRBV4-2 and J is TRBJ2-2; D might be TRBD1 or TRBD2, each matching 5 bases. CDR1 and CDR2 from the germline V gene are LGHNA and YNFKEQ. The CDR3 is 17 amino acids. The ends were cut back, 0 bases at V and 4 bases at J, with 15 bases in the middle.

The rearrangement joins TRBV30 to TRBJ1-3; D unresolved. V was cut by 4 bases and J by 0 bases, with 10 bases left in between. Germline V gives CDR1 GTSNPN, CDR2 SVGIG (reference sequence). The CDR3 has 14 amino acids. The CDR3 protein is CAWNAKRSGNTIYF. The CDR3 DNA reads TGTGCCTGGAACGCGAAACGCTCTGGAAACACCATATATTTT.

The V call is TRBV10-1, the J call TRBJ2-3; 12 bases map to TRBD2. The J segment lost 3 bases and the V segment lost 4 bases, leaving 5 bases of the junction unmatched. The CDR3 is 16 residues long. The V gene's germline CDR1 is WNHNN and CDR2 SYGVQD (reference sequence). CDR3 nucleotides: TGCGCCAGCAGTGCGATACTAGCGGGGGGAACAGATACGCAGTATTTT. This translates into CASSAILAGGTDTQYF.

The chain uses TRBV28 and TRBJ1-2; D call uncertain. CDR1 and CDR2 from the germline V gene are MDHEN and SYDVKM. This CDR3 comprises 8 residues. The CDR3 sequence is CALGGYTF. The DNA for the CDR3 is TGTGCTTTGGGTGGCTACACCTTC.

This clone was recorded a few times. The chain carries TRBV5-1 and TRBJ1-1; D is possibly TRBD1 (5 bases). V was cut by 0 bases and J by 8 bases, with 14 bases left in between. The CDR3 spans 14 residues. Germline CDR1 is SGHRS and CDR2 is YFSETQ. The CDR3 sequence: CASSLARVPSEAFF. The DNA of the CDR3 is TGCGCCAGCAGCTTGGCCAGGGTCCCCTCCGAAGCTTTCTTT.

This clone has just one count. The gene calls are TRBV2 and TRBJ1-1; 10 bases are a match to TRBD1. In germline, CDR1 is SNHLY, CDR2 FYNNEI. The V segment lost 3 bases and the J segment 5 bases; nucleotides outside the gene matches: 6. The CDR3 is 15 residues long. The CDR3 spells CASSDDRGQTTEAFF. The CDR3 DNA is TGTGCCAGCAGTGACGACAGGGGGCAGACGACTGAAGCTTTCTTT. Full variable domain (remainder filled in from reference TRBV2 and TRBJ1-1): EPEVTQTPSHQVTQMGQEVILRCVPISNHLYFYWYRQILGQKVEFLVSFYNNEISEKSEIFDDQFSVERPDGSNFTLKIRSTKLEDSAMYFCASSDDRGQTTEAFFGQGTRLTVV.

This sequence joins TRBV6-1 and TRBJ1-1; tentatively, D is TRBD1 (5 bases). The germline V gene has CDR1 MNHNS and CDR2 SASEGT. There are 14 residues in the CDR3. Trimming removed 7 bases at V and 2 bases at J, with 14 bases between. CDR3 in DNA: TGTGCCAGCATCGACAGAATTACAAACACTGAAGCTTTCTTT. Amino acids: CASIDRITNTEAFF.